Listed here is a single T cell receptor (beta chain). Its antigen remains unidentified. The authors extracted RNA and reverse transcribed it into cDNA as the sequencing template. Clones were read by immunoSEQ multiplex PCR, and TCRdb kept only the in-frame ones, dropping some. The data hold about 200,000 clones, with about three fifths observed a single time. This sample was included in a study of CD8+ T cells in alopecia areata. The V gene's germline CDR1 is MGHRA and CDR2 YSYEKL. V lost 4 bases to trimming and J lost 2 bases, with 15 bases between them. There are 15 residues in the CDR3. Study-wide results and limits: It was lesional scalp, especially alopecia totalis/universalis, that showed higher clonality than normal scalp.

Treatment reported: oral pan-JAK inhibitor, 5-10 mg twice daily. The starting material was CD4+ T cells sorted from blood, obtained at week 4, from a patient treated with tofacitinib. This receptor was taken from a human donor with alopecia areata. The chain has TRBV4-1 and TRBJ2-7; D is ambiguous. The DNA for the CDR3 is TGCGCCAGCAGCCCTCGACCGACTGTCACCTACGAGCAGTACTTC. Translation gives CASSPRPTVTYEQYF.